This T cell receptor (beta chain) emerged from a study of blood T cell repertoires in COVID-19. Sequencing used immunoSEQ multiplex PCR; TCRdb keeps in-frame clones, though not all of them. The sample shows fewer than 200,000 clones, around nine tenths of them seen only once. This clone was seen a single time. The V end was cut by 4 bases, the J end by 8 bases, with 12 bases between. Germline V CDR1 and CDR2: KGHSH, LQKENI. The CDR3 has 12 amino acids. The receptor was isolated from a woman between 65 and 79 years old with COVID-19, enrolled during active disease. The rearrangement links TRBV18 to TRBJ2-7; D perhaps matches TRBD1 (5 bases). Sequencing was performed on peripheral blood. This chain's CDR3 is CASSQRQSQQYF. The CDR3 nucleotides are TGTGCCAGCTCACAAAGACAGAGTCAGCAGTACTTC.